Listed below are T cell receptor beta chains from one sample, sequenced in a study of beta chain features in type 1 diabetes. Some clones are missing from TCRdb's copy, which holds only in-frame ones; the method was immunoSEQ multiplex PCR. The sample has 150,000 to 200,000 clones, approximately 9.1% seen once. The sequenced sample consisted of central memory CD4+ T cells from blood. The receptors shown here come from a woman aged 18-35 years in good health. Each CDR3 is given with its conserved first and last residue. Some rows mark clone size as missing; the rest say once, few, many or name a class of expanded clone.

size,V,J,CDR3
-,TRBV6-4,TRBJ2-1,CASSSQGWNNEQFF
-,TRBV7-2,TRBJ2-7,CASSPGGGGRYEQYF
-,TRBV27,TRBJ2-5,CASRNRQETQYF
many,TRBV6-5,TRBJ2-7,CASRFGAGSGYEQYF
-,TRBV5-1,TRBJ2-5,CASSLVGLPSGQETQYF
-,TRBV14,TRBJ2-5,CASSQGSSRTQYF
-,TRBV18,TRBJ1-1,CASSRSSLSGRWTEAFF
few,TRBV29-1,TRBJ2-5,CSVGVRETQYF
few,TRBV30,TRBJ2-1,CSWGLANEQFF
-,TRBV5-8,TRBJ2-2,CASSSGLAGDTGELFF
-,TRBV29-1,TRBJ2-3,CSVSRGTGGLFGTDTQYF
-,TRBV2,TRBJ2-2,CASKRYTGELFF
-,TRBV15,TRBJ1-2,CATSRDYTSPRGYTF
-,TRBV2,TRBJ2-7,CASMGGYEQYF
-,TRBV5-1,TRBJ1-1,CASSPRTDGAEAFF
-,TRBV7-7,TRBJ2-1,CASSPEAGAGGQFF
-,TRBV11-2,TRBJ2-1,CASSFDNYNEQFF
few,TRBV29-1,TRBJ2-7,CSVDGQGGYEQYF
few,TRBV5-6,TRBJ2-5,CASSLRTSGRSETQYF
-,TRBV2,TRBJ2-3,CASKTGVGNTDTQYF
few,TRBV5-1,TRBJ2-1,CASSSRTSGSNEQFF
few,TRBV5-4,TRBJ2-5,CASSQEGAGLQETQYF
few,TRBV5-4,TRBJ1-2,CASRPRTGATYGYTF
-,TRBV5-1,TRBJ2-7,CASSQSPGEHEQYF
few,TRBV14,TRBJ2-5,CASSQGGRETQYF
-,TRBV7-9,TRBJ1-2,CASREEGQAPGYTF
few,TRBV30,TRBJ2-5,CAWSVSGETQYF
few,TRBV4-3,TRBJ2-7,CASSQDRQGPLHEQYF
few,TRBV5-1,TRBJ2-5,CASFSTGGSETQYF
few,TRBV18,TRBJ2-1,CASSPVERVGEQFF
many,TRBV10-3,TRBJ2-3,CAISEVRGAGDTQYF
few,TRBV20-1,TRBJ1-2,CSLILGQSQTF
few,TRBV4-1,TRBJ2-7,CASSQELGAVYEQYF
many,TRBV19,TRBJ2-1,CASSGLAASYNEQFF
many,TRBV7-2,TRBJ2-5,CASRRGLEKTQYF
few,TRBV6-5,TRBJ1-4,CASSDGRRNEKLFF
few,TRBV7-2,TRBJ2-3,CASSLAPFPGQGPDTQYF
-,TRBV7-3,TRBJ2-1,CASSLGLADYNEQFF
-,TRBV6-1,TRBJ2-1,CASRPLAENRNEQFF
-,TRBV7-2,TRBJ1-4,CASSPSPEKLFF
few,TRBV14,TRBJ2-3,CASSQDDRGATDTQYF
-,TRBV9,TRBJ2-3,CASSVESRTDTQYF
-,TRBV6-5,TRBJ1-2,CASSTWTTNYGYTF
-,TRBV29-1,TRBJ1-4,CSVRQGSDEKLFF
few,TRBV12-5,TRBJ2-7,CASGLVTVIGGSGLLEQYF
-,TRBV9,TRBJ2-3,CASSPSRATDTQYF
-,TRBV7-9,TRBJ2-7,CASSQNSGTYEQYF
few,TRBV14,TRBJ2-7,CASSQDGTSYEQYF
few,TRBV5-1,TRBJ1-3,CASSLNRGSSGNTIYF
-,TRBV30,TRBJ1-2,CAWERQGANDGYTF
-,TRBV7-8,TRBJ1-6,CASTRDSSFGSPLHF